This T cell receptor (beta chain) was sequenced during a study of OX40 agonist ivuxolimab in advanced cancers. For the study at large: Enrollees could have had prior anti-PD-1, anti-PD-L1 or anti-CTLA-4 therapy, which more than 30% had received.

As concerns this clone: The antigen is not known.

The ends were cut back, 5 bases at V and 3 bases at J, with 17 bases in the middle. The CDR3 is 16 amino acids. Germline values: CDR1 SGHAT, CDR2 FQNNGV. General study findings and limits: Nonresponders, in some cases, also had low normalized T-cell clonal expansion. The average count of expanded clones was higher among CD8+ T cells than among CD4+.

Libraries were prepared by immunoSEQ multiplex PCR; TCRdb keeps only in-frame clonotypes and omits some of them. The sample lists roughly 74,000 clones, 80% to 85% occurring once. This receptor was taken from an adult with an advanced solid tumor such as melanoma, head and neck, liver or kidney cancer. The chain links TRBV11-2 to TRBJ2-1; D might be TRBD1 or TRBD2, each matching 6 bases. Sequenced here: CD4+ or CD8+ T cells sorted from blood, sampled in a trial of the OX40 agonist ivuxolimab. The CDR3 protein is CASSLRRGGGYNEQFF. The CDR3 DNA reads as TGTGCCAGCAGCCTCAGGAGAGGGGGAGGCTACAATGAGCAGTTCTTC. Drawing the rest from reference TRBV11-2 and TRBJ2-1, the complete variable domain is EAGVAQSPRYKIIEKRQSVAFWCNPISGHATLYWYQQILGQGPKLLIQFQNNGVVDDSQLPKDRFSAERLKGVDSTLKIQPAKLEDSAVYLCASSLRRGGGYNEQFFGPGTRLTVL.